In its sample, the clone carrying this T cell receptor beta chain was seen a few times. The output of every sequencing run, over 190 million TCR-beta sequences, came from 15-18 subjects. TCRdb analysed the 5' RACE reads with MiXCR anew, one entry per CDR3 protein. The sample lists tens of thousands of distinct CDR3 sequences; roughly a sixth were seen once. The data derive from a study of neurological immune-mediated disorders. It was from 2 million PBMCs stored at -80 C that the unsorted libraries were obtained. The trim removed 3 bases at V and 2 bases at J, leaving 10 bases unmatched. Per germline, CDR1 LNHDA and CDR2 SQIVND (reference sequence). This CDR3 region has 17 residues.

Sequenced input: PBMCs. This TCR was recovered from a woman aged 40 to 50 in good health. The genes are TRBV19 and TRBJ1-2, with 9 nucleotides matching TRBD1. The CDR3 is CASSMGTGFFDNYGYTF. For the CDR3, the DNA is TGTGCCAGTAGTATGGGGACAGGGTTTTTTGACAACTATGGCTACACCTTC. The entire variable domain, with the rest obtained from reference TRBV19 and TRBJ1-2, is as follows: DGGITQSPKYLFRKEGQNVTLSCEQNLNHDAMYWYRQDPGQGLRLIYYSQIVNDFQKGDIAEGYSVSREKKESFPLTVTSAQKNPTAFYLCASSMGTGFFDNYGYTFGSGTRLTVV.